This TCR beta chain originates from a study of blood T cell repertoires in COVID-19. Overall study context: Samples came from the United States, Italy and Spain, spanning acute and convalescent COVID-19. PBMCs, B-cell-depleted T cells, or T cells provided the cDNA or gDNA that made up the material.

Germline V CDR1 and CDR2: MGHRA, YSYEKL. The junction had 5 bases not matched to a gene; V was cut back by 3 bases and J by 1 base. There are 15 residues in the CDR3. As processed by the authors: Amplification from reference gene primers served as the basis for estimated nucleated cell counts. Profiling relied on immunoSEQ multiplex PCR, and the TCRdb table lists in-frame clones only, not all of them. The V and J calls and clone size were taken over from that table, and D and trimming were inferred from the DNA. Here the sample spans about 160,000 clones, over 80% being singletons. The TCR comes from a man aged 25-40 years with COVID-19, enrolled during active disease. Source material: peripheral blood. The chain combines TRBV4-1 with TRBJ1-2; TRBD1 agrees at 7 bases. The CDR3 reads CASSHRTGVNYGYTF. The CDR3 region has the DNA TGCGCCAGCAGCCACCGGACAGGTGTTAACTATGGCTACACCTTC.